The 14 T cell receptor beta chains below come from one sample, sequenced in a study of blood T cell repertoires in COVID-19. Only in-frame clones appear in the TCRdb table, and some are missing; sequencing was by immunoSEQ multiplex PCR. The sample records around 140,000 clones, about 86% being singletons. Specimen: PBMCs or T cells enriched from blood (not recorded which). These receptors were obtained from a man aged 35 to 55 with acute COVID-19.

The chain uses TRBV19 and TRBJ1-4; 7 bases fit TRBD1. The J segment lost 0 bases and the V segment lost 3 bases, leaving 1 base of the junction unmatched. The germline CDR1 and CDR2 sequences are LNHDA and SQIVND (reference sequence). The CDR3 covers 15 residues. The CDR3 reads CASSMQGATNEKLFF. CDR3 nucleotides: TGTGCCAGTAGTATGCAGGGGGCAACTAATGAAAAACTGTTTTTT.

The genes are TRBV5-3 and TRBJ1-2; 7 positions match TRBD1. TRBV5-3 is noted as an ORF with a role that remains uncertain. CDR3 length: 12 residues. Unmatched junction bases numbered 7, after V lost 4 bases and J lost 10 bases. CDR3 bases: TGTGCCAGAAGCCTCGGGACAGAGGACTACACCTTC. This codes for CARSLGTEDYTF.

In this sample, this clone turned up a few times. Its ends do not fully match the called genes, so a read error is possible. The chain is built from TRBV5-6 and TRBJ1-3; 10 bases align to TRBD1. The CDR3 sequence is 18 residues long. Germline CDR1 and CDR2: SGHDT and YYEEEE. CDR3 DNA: TGTGCCAGCACCTTGTATGACAGGGGGCACATCTCTGGAAACACCATATATTTT. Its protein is CASTLYDRGHISGNTIYF.

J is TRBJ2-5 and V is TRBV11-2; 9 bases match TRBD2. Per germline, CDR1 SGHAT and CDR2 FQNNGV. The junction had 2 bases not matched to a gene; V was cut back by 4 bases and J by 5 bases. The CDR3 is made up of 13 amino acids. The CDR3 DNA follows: TGTGCCAGCAGCTCGGGACTAGCCGAGACCCAGTACTTC. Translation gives CASSSGLAETQYF.

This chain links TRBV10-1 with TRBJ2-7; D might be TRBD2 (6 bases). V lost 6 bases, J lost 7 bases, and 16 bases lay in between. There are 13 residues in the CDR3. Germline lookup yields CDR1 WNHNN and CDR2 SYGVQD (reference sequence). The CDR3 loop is CASSTGLVAEQYF. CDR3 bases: TGCGCCAGCAGCACGGGACTTGTAGCAGAGCAGTACTTC.

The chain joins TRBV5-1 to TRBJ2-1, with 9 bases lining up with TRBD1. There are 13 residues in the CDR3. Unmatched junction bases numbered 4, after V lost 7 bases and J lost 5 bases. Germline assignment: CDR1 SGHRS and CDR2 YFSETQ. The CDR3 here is CASGGQGNNEQFF. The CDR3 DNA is TGCGCCAGCGGAGGACAGGGGAACAATGAGCAGTTCTTC.

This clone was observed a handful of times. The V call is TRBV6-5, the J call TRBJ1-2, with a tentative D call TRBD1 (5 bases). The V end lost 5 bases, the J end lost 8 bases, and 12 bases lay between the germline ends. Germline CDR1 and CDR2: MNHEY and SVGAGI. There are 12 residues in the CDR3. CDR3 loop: CASSTGVLGYTF. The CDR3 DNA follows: TGTGCCAGCAGTACAGGTGTCCTGGGCTACACCTTC.

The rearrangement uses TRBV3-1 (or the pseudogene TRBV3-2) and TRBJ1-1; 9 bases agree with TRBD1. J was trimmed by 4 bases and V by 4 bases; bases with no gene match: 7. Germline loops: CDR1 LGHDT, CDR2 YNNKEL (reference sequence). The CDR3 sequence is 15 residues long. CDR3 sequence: CASSPSDRGSTEAFF. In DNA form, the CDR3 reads TGTGCCAGCAGCCCGTCGGACAGGGGAAGCACTGAAGCTTTCTTT.

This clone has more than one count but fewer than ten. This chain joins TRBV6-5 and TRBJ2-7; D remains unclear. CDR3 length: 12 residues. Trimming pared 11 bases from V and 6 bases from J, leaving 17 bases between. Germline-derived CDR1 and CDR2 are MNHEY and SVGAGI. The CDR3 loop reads CASRVPAGEQYF. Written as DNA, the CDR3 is TGTGCCTCCCGGGTACCAGCCGGCGAGCAGTACTTC.

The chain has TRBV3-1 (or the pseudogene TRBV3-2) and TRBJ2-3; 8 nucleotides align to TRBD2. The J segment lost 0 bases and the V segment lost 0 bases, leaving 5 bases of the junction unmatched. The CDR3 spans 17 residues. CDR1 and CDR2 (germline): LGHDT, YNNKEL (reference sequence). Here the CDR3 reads CASSQDLVAGSTDTQYF. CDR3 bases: TGTGCCAGCAGCCAAGATTTGGTAGCGGGGAGCACAGATACGCAGTATTTT.

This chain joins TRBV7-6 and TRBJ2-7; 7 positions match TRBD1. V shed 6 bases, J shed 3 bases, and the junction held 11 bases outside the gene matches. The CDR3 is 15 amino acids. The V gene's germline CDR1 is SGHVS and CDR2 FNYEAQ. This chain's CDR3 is CASSDFSGQHYEQYF. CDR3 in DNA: TGTGCCAGCAGTGACTTTTCGGGACAGCACTACGAGCAGTACTTC. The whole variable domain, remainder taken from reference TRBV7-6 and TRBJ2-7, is GAGVSQSPRYKVTKRGQDVALRCDPISGHVSLYWYRQALGQGPEFLTYFNYEAQQDKSGLPNDRFSAERPEGSISTLTIQRTEQRDSAMYRCASSDFSGQHYEQYFGPGTRLTVT.

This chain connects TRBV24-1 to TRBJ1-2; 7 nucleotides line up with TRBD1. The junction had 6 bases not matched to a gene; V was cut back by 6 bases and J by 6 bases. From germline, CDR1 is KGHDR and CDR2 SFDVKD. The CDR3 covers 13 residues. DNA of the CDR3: TGTGCCACCAGTCTTACAGGGGAGAATGGCTACACCTTC. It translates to CATSLTGENGYTF.

Written as DNA, the CDR3 is TGTGCCAGCAGTTACGGGACAGGGCCTTCACCCCTCCACTTT. The encoded protein is CASSYGTGPSPLHF. V gene TRBV27 combines with J gene TRBJ1-6; 9 nucleotides align to TRBD1. The V gene end was trimmed by 4 bases and the J gene end by 9 bases; junction bases not matched to a gene: 4. CDR3 size: 14 residues. Germline V gene data show CDR1 as MNHEY and CDR2 as SMNVEV (reference sequence).

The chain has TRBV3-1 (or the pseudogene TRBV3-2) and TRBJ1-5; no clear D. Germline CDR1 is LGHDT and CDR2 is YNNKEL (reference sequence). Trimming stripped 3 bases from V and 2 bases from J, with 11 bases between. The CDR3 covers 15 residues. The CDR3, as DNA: TGTGCCAGCAGCCAGGGTTGGGGAGGCAATCAGCCCCAGCATTTT. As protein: CASSQGWGGNQPQHF.